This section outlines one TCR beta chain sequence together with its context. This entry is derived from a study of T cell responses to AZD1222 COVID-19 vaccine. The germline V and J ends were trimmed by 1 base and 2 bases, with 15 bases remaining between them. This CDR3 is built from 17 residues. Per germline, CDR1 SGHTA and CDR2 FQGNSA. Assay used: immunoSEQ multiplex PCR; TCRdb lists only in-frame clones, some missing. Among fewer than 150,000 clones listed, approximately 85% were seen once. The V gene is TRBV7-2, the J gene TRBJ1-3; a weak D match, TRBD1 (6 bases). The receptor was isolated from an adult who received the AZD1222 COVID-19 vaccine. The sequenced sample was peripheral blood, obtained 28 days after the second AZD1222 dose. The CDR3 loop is CASSLGPGGAAGNTIYF. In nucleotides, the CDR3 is TGTGCCAGCAGCTTAGGGCCTGGGGGGGCCGCTGGAAACACCATATATTTT.